This T cell receptor (beta chain) was obtained from a study of OX40 agonist ivuxolimab in advanced cancers. Some clones are missing from TCRdb's copy, which holds only in-frame ones; the method was immunoSEQ multiplex PCR. This table has 60,000 to 100,000 clones, 94% appearing once. This CDR3 spans 15 amino acids. The germline V and J ends were trimmed by 5 bases and 4 bases, with 17 bases remaining between them. CDR1 and CDR2 (germline): SGHVS, FNYEAQ. The chain uses TRBV7-6 and TRBJ1-1, with D uncertain. The sequences come from CD4+ or CD8+ T cells sorted from blood, collected in a trial of the OX40 agonist ivuxolimab. This receptor was identified in an adult with an advanced solid tumor such as melanoma, head and neck, liver or kidney cancer. The CDR3 loop is CASSPHTDGGTEAFF. CDR3 in DNA: TGTGCCAGCAGCCCCCACACGGACGGAGGCACTGAAGCTTTCTTT.